This T cell receptor (beta chain) derives from a study of CD8+ T cells in alopecia areata. Whole-study context: Tofacitinib lasted 6 to 18 months, then 6 months off drug.

Concerning this clone: An end of the junction does not agree with germline; a read error may underlie this.

Germline V gene lookup returns CDR1 SGHTA and CDR2 FQGNSA. The CDR3 covers 13 residues. As the sequencing template, cDNA was produced by extracting RNA and reverse transcribing it. The assay was immunoSEQ multiplex PCR, and TCRdb's table has in-frame clones only and misses some. Of some 170,000 clones listed, over 50% are singletons. The specimen was CD4+ T cells sorted from blood, collected at week 0. The clonotype was recovered from a human donor with alopecia areata. The genes are TRBV7-2 and TRBJ1-2, with TRBD1 matching over 7 bases. CDR3 protein: CASAEDRFRGWDF. CDR3 DNA: TGTGCCAGCGCGGAGGACAGGTTCAGGGGATGGGACTTC.